This record concerns one TCR beta chain sequence. Its antigen remains unknown. The germline gives CDR1 KGHSH, CDR2 LQKENI. Trimming removed 5 bases from V and 6 bases from J, with 11 bases in between. This CDR3 region has 13 residues. Unique molecular identifiers featured in how the TCRbeta library was prepared. TCRdb fed the PCR reads into MiXCR, producing one record per CDR3 protein. Among more than 400,000 distinct CDR3 sequences, roughly 44% were seen once, and the ten largest hold roughly a quarter. These data belong to a study of T-cell reconstitution after alpha-beta-depleted transplantation in children. Study-level findings and limits: Newly produced T cells mostly accounted for T-cell counts and diversity one year post-transplant. The study reportedly traced alpha-beta T cells about two months after transplant to several hundred expanded graft clones.

This clonotype was obtained from a girl aged 2-10 years with aplastic anemia, due to receive a stem cell transplant. The chain joins TRBV18 to TRBJ2-1, with D tentatively TRBD1 (6 bases). The material was PBMCs, obtained before TCRalphabeta/CD19-depleted stem cell transplant. The CDR3 is CASSVTGPNEQFF. CDR3 DNA: TGTGCCAGCTCAGTCACAGGGCCCAATGAGCAGTTCTTC.